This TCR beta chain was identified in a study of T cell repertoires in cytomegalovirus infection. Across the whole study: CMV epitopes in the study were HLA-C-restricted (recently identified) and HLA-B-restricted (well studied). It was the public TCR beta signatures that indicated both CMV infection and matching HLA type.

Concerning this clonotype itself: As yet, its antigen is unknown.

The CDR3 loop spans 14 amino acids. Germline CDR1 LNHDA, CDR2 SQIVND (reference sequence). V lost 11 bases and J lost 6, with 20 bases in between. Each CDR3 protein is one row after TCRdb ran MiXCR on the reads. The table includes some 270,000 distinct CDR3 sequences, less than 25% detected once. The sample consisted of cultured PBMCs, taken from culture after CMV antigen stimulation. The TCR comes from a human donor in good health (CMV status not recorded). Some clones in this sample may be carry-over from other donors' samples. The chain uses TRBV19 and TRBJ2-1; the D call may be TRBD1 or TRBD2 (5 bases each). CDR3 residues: CAGTGTHKGNEQFF. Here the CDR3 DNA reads TGTGCCGGAACCGGGACCCACAAGGGCAATGAGCAGTTCTTC.